The subject of this entry is one TCR beta chain. The sample comes from a study of OX40 agonist ivuxolimab in advanced cancers. On the study more broadly: With a range of about 23 to 90, age averaged roughly 60 years, and roughly 80% were male.

Patients who had autoimmune disease history or got systemic immunosuppression were left out. TCRdb's table, derived via immunoSEQ multiplex PCR, lists solely in-frame clones and lacks some. Here the sample spans 58,000 or so clones, less than 90% being singletons. The material was CD4+ or CD8+ T cells sorted from blood, obtained in a trial of the OX40 agonist ivuxolimab. This clonotype was obtained from an adult with an advanced solid tumor such as melanoma, head and neck, liver or kidney cancer.

For the CDR3, the DNA is TGTGCCAGTAGCGGACAGGGCGGCAATCAGCCCCAGCATTTT. Translating gives CASSGQGGNQPQHF. The rearrangement links TRBV19 to TRBJ1-5, with 8 bases aligning to TRBD1. The germline CDR1 and CDR2 sequences are LNHDA and SQIVND (reference sequence). J lost 2 bases, V lost 6 bases, and 3 bases had no gene match. CDR3 length: 14 residues.